This T cell receptor (beta chain) is from a study of blood T cell repertoires in COVID-19. Study context: The study drew acute and convalescent COVID-19 samples from the United States, Italy and Spain. Sources were T cells, B-cell-depleted T cells, or PBMCs; the material itself was cDNA or gDNA.

The CDR3 is 14 residues long. Looked up from germline, CDR1 is LGHDT and CDR2 is YNNKEL (reference sequence). Between the trimmed V and J ends, which lost 2 bases and 7 bases, there was a span of 12 bases. The data were produced by immunoSEQ multiplex PCR, yet TCRdb's version contains in-frame clones alone and is incomplete. Of 200,000 to 250,000 clones in the sample, around 83% were seen once. The origin of this receptor is a human donor in a cohort sampled during active COVID-19. The sequencing sample was made of peripheral blood. This chain joins TRBV3-1 (or the pseudogene TRBV3-2) and TRBJ2-1; D unresolved. CDR3 in DNA: TGTGCCAGCAGCCAATTCACTTTTTCTAATGAGCAGTTCTTC. This codes for CASSQFTFSNEQFF.